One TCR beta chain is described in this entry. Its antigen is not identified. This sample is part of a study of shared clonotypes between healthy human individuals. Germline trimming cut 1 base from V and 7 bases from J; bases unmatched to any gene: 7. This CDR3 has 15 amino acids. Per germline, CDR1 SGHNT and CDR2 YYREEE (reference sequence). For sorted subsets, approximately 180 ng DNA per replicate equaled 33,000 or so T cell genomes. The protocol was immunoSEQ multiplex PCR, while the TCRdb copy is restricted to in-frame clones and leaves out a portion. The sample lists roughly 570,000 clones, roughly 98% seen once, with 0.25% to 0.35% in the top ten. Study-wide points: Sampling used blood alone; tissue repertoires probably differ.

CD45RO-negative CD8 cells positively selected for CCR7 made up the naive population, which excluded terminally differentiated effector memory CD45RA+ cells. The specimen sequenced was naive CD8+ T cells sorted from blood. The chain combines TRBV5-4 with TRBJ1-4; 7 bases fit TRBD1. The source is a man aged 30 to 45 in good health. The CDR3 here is CASSLIPGGSEKLFF. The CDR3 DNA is TGTGCCAGCAGCTTGATCCCAGGGGGGAGTGAAAAACTGTTTTTT.